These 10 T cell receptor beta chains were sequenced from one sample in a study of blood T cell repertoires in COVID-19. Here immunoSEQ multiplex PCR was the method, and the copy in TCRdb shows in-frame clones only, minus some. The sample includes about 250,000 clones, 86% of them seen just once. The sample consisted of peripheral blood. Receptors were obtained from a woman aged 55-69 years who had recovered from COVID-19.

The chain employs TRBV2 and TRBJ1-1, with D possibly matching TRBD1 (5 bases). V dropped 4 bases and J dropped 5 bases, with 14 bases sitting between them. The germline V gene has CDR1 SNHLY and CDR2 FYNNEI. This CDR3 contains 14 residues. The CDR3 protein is CASSVSDIGTEAFF. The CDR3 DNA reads TGTGCCAGCAGTGTGTCGGACATCGGAACTGAAGCTTTCTTT.

The CDR3 nucleotides read TGTGCCAGCAGTTACGGGTCCAGGGGAATAGTTCAGCCCCAGCATTTT. It encodes CASSYGSRGIVQPQHF. V usage is TRBV6-2 or TRBV6-3 and J usage is TRBJ1-5, with D perhaps TRBD1 (6 bases). V was pared by 2 bases and J by 6 bases, with 17 bases between. The CDR3 is 16 amino acids. The V gene's germline CDR1 is MNHEY and CDR2 SVGEGT.

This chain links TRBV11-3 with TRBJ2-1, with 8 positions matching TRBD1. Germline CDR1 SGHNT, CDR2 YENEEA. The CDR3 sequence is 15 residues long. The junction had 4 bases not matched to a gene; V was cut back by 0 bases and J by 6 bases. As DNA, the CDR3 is TGTGCCAGCAGCTTAGAACAGGGGGTCGCCAATGAGCAGTTCTTC. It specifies CASSLEQGVANEQFF. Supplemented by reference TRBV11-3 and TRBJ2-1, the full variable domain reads EAGVVQSPRYKIIEKKQPVAFWCNPISGHNTLYWYLQNLGQGPELLIRYENEEAVDDSQLPKDRFSAERLKGVDSTLKIQPAELGDSAVYLCASSLEQGVANEQFFGPGTRLTVL.

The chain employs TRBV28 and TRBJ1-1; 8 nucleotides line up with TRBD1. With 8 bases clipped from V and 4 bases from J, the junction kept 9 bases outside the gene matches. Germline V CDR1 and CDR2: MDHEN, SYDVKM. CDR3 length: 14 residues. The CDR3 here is CASRRRQGATEAFF. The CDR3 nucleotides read TGTGCCAGCCGTAGACGGCAGGGGGCCACTGAAGCTTTCTTT.

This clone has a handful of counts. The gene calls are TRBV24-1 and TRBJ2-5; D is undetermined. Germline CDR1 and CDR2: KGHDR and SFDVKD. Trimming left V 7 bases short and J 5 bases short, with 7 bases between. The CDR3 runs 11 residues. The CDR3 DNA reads TGTGCCACCAGCGGTAGCGAGACCCAGTACTTC. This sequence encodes CATSGSETQYF.

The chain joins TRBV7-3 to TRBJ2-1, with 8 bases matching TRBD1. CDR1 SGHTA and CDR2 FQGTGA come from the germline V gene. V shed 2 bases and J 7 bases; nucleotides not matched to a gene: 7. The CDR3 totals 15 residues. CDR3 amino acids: CASSLGQGQLNEQFF. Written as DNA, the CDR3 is TGTGCCAGCAGCTTAGGACAGGGACAGTTAAATGAGCAGTTCTTC.

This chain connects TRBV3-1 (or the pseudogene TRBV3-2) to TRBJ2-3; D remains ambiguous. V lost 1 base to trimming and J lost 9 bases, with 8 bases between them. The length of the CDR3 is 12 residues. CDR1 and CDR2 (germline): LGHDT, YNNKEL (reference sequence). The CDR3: CASSQVRTTQYF. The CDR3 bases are TGTGCCAGCAGCCAAGTGAGAACCACGCAGTATTTT.

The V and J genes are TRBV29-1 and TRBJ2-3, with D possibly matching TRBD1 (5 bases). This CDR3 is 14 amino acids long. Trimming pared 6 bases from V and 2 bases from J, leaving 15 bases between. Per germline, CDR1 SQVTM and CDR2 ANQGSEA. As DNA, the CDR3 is TGCAGCGTGCCCGCAGGGATAACCACAGATACGCAGTATTTT. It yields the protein CSVPAGITTDTQYF.

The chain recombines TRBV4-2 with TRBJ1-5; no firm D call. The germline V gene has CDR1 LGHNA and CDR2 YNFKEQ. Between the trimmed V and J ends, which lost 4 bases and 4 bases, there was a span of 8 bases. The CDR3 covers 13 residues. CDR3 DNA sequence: TGTGCCAGCAGCCTTGGCTTAAATCAGCCCCAGCATTTT. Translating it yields CASSLGLNQPQHF.

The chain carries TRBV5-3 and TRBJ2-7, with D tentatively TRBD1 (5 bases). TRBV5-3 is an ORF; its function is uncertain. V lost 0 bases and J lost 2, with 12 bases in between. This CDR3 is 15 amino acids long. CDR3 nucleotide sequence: TGTGCCAGAAGCTTGGATGCCAGGGTGGCCTACGAGCAGTACTTC. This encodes CARSLDARVAYEQYF.